Sequencing of this T cell receptor (beta chain) was carried out in a study of a mutant IDH1 vaccine in newly diagnosed glioma. Notes on this clone: The antigen is unknown.

The method was immunoSEQ multiplex PCR; TCRdb's version includes in-frame clones alone and lacks a portion of them. The repertoire holds tens of thousands of clones, with approximately 84% as singletons. J was trimmed by 8 bases and V by 0 bases; bases with no gene match: 7. Germline V lookup: CDR1 SGHDT, CDR2 YYEEEE. The CDR3 covers 14 residues. Time point indicated: week 11, during vaccination. The study gave 300 ug of mutant IDH1 20-mer peptide per vaccine dose, with topical imiquimod. This clonotype was sampled from a woman aged 45-60 years with glioma. The source material was PBMCs, sampled from a glioma patient whose treatment included an IDH1 peptide vaccine. V usage is TRBV5-6 and J usage is TRBJ1-2, with 7 bases aligning to TRBD1. The CDR3 loop reads CASSLGQGSSGYTF. CDR3 sequence (DNA): TGTGCCAGCAGCTTGGGACAGGGAAGTTCGGGCTACACCTTC.